A single sample is the source of the 25 T cell receptor beta chains below, sequenced in a study of blood T cell repertoires in COVID-19. Some clones are missing from TCRdb's copy, which holds only in-frame ones; the method was immunoSEQ multiplex PCR. The data show tens of thousands of clones, around 90% seen once. Sequencing was performed on peripheral blood. These receptors were taken from a woman of 80 years or more with acute or convalescent COVID-19.

The chain links TRBV19 to TRBJ2-2; the match to TRBD2 covers 13 bases. V shed 2 bases and J 4 bases; nucleotides not matched to a gene: 7. Germline V gene lookup returns CDR1 LNHDA and CDR2 SQIVND (reference sequence). The CDR3 runs 18 residues. The CDR3 coding sequence is TGTGCCAGTAGTATATTTCGACTAGCGGGGGGCTCCACCGGGGAGCTGTTTTTT. Translated, it gives CASSIFRLAGGSTGELFF.

The chain combines TRBV15 with TRBJ1-1; unclear D gene. V lost 5 bases and J lost 0, with 7 bases in between. This CDR3 has 13 amino acids. The germline V gene encodes CDR1 LNHNV and CDR2 YYDKDF (reference sequence). The CDR3: CATSAEMNTEAFF. CDR3 nucleotide sequence: TGTGCCACCAGCGCCGAGATGAACACTGAAGCTTTCTTT.

CDR3 residues: CASSWTVLRGNTIYF. The CDR3 nucleotides read TGTGCCAGCAGTTGGACAGTCCTCCGCGGAAACACCATATATTTT. This chain connects TRBV6-2 or TRBV6-3 to TRBJ1-3, with a weak D call TRBD1 (6 bases). Germline V gives CDR1 MNHEY, CDR2 SVGEGT. The length of the CDR3 is 15 residues. V lost 4 bases and J lost 4, with 14 bases in between.

The V call is TRBV6-5, the J call TRBJ2-1; 8 nucleotides agree with TRBD1. Germline V CDR1 and CDR2: MNHEY, SVGAGI. The CDR3 runs to 15 residues. With V trimmed by 6 bases and J by 6 bases, 10 bases remained unmatched. CDR3 DNA: TGTGCCAGCAGACCCATACTAGGACAGGGCAATGAGCAGTTCTTC. As protein: CASRPILGQGNEQFF.

This rearrangement joins TRBV28 to TRBJ1-2; D call uncertain. The germline gives CDR1 MDHEN, CDR2 SYDVKM. V shed 6 bases and J shed 4 bases, with 9 bases lying between them. This CDR3 spans 12 amino acids. CDR3: CASSLTSYGYTF. CDR3 bases: TGTGCCAGCAGCCTGACATCCTATGGCTACACCTTC.

The chain recombines TRBV10-1 with TRBJ2-3, with TRBD2 matching 7 bases. The germline V gene encodes CDR1 WNHNN and CDR2 SYGVQD (reference sequence). With 6 bases clipped from V and 8 bases from J, the junction kept 14 bases outside the gene matches. The CDR3 length is 15 residues. This CDR3 reads CASSGLDRQGRTQYF. CDR3 nucleotides: TGCGCCAGCAGCGGACTAGATCGGCAAGGGCGTACGCAGTATTTT.

The J gene is TRBJ2-5, the V gene TRBV29-1; 12 positions match TRBD1. With V trimmed by 7 bases and J by 4 bases, 4 bases remained unmatched. Germline CDR1 and CDR2: SQVTM and ANQGSEA. This CDR3 spans 13 amino acids. CDR3 in amino acids: CSGDRGPGETQYF. In DNA form, the CDR3 reads TGCAGCGGGGACAGGGGGCCGGGAGAGACCCAGTACTTC.

The V and J genes are TRBV5-6 and TRBJ2-3, with a possible D match to TRBD2 (5 bases). The CDR3 sequence is 15 residues long. Germline CDR1 and CDR2: SGHDT and YYEEEE. With 6 bases removed from V and 2 bases from J, the gap between germline ends came to 16 bases. The CDR3 DNA reads TGTGCCAGCACATTATCCTCGAGGGTCACAGATACGCAGTATTTT. This encodes CASTLSSRVTDTQYF.

V gene TRBV9 combines with J gene TRBJ2-2; D gene unclear. V was pared by 7 bases and J by 7 bases, with 8 bases between. Germline CDR1 SGDLS, CDR2 YYNGEE. CDR3 length equals 11 residues. The CDR3 nucleotides are TGTGCCAGCGCGTATGGCGGGGAGCTGTTTTTT. Its translation is CASAYGGELFF.

The chain couples TRBV7-2 to TRBJ1-1; D perhaps matches TRBD1 (6 bases). CDR1 and CDR2 from the germline V gene are SGHTA and FQGNSA. V dropped 3 bases and J dropped 5 bases, with 13 bases sitting between them. This CDR3 has 14 residues. CDR3 residues: CASSFSSRGTEAFF. CDR3 sequence (DNA): TGTGCCAGCAGCTTTAGCTCCAGGGGAACTGAAGCTTTCTTT.

The chain joins TRBV10-3 to TRBJ2-2; TRBD2 might be the D (6 bases). Germline assignment: CDR1 ENHRY and CDR2 SYGVKD. V shed 8 bases and J shed 7 bases, with 14 bases lying between them. CDR3 length equals 13 residues. The DNA of the CDR3 is TGTGCCATCGGGCGGGATAAGGGCGGGGAGCTGTTTTTT. It translates to CAIGRDKGGELFF.

Only one count was recorded for this clone. The J gene is TRBJ2-3, the V gene TRBV28; 9 nucleotides match TRBD2. Germline V gives CDR1 MDHEN, CDR2 SYDVKM. The CDR3 totals 15 residues. The J segment lost 4 bases and the V segment lost 3 bases, leaving 5 bases of the junction unmatched. CDR3 bases: TGTGCCAGCAGTTTTTGGCGGGGGGGCTCAGATACGCAGTATTTT. Its protein is CASSFWRGGSDTQYF.

This chain connects TRBV5-4 to TRBJ2-1, with D possibly being TRBD1 (5 bases). Germline loops: CDR1 SGHNT, CDR2 YYREEE (reference sequence). The CDR3 totals 14 residues. V was pared by 4 bases and J by 3 bases, with 11 bases between. The CDR3 DNA reads TGTGCCAGCAGCGTAACAGGAGTCTACAATGAGCAGTTCTTC. This encodes CASSVTGVYNEQFF.

The J gene is TRBJ2-3, the V gene TRBV5-8; D gene ambiguous. The germline gives CDR1 SGHTS, CDR2 YDEGEE. The CDR3 runs to 14 residues. The V end was cut by 0 bases, the J end by 1 base, with 6 bases between. The CDR3 here is CASSLAFRTDTQYF. The CDR3 DNA is TGTGCCAGCAGCTTGGCATTCCGCACAGATACGCAGTATTTT.

CDR3 bases: TGTGCCAGTATTGGCCAGGCGAACACCGGGGAGCTGTTTTTT. As protein: CASIGQANTGELFF. The chain uses TRBV19 and TRBJ2-2; D gene unclear. This CDR3 spans 14 amino acids. Trimming removed 7 bases at V and 0 bases at J, with 9 bases between. Per germline, CDR1 LNHDA and CDR2 SQIVND (reference sequence).

CDR3 amino acids: CASSSGTGTSPLHF. The CDR3 DNA reads as TGTGCCAGCAGCTCCGGGACAGGGACATCACCCCTCCACTTT. The V gene is TRBV5-5, the J gene TRBJ1-6, with TRBD1 identical over 9 bases. Germline CDR1 and CDR2: SGHKS and YYEKEE (reference sequence). The CDR3 has 14 amino acids. Trimming took 3 bases from V and 10 from J; bases not matched to a gene: 5.

The chain is built from TRBV6-5 and TRBJ2-4; TRBD2 aligns across 9 bases. This CDR3 comprises 12 residues. Germline assignment: CDR1 MNHEY and CDR2 SVGAGI. Trimming took 3 bases from V and 15 from J; bases not matched to a gene: 6. Here the CDR3 reads CASSYGGRAWYF. The DNA for the CDR3 is TGTGCCAGCAGTTATGGCGGGAGGGCTTGGTACTTC.

The V and J genes are TRBV7-9 and TRBJ2-7, with D possibly TRBD1 on 5 matching bases. The CDR3 extends over 12 amino acids. With 3 bases removed from V and 6 bases from J, the gap between germline ends came to 9 bases. In germline, CDR1 is SEHNR, CDR2 FQNEAQ (reference sequence). The CDR3 sequence is CASSFPQGEQYF. The CDR3 DNA reads as TGTGCCAGCAGCTTCCCTCAGGGCGAGCAGTACTTC.

V usage is TRBV7-9 and J usage is TRBJ1-1; tentative D call: TRBD1 (5 bases). Trimming left V 1 base short and J 6 bases short, with 15 bases between. The CDR3 length is 15 residues. Germline CDR1 and CDR2: SEHNR and FQNEAQ (reference sequence). The CDR3 loop is CASSLGGVFVPEAFF. The CDR3 DNA is TGTGCCAGCAGCTTAGGGGGGGTTTTTGTCCCTGAAGCTTTCTTT.

V and J are TRBV6-5 and TRBJ2-2; 8 bases align to TRBD1. Germline V gene sequence: CDR1 MNHEY, CDR2 SVGAGI. The CDR3 extends over 14 amino acids. The trim removed 6 bases at V and 7 bases at J, leaving 7 bases unmatched. The CDR3 bases are TGTGCCAGCAGGCGCAGGGGGCTGGACGGGGAGCTGTTTTTT. Translated, it gives CASRRRGLDGELFF.

This chain links TRBV13 with TRBJ1-4; 8 bases are a match to TRBD1. This CDR3 is 16 amino acids long. Germline V gives CDR1 PRHDT, CDR2 FYEKMQ (reference sequence). V lost 5 bases to trimming and J lost 10 bases; unmatched junction nucleotides: 15. The CDR3 DNA reads as TGTGCCAGCAGCCAGGGGGCGAGGATCCCAACCCCAAAACTGTTTTTT. Translating gives CASSQGARIPTPKLFF.

This clone was recorded once. This chain connects TRBV3-1 (or the pseudogene TRBV3-2) to TRBJ1-5, with D possibly matching TRBD1 (6 bases). This CDR3 has 13 residues. Germline values: CDR1 LGHDT, CDR2 YNNKEL (reference sequence). The V end lost 5 bases, the J end lost 7 bases, and 12 bases lay between the germline ends. The CDR3 loop reads CASSSGVWQPQHF. In nucleotides, the CDR3 is TGTGCCAGCAGCTCAGGGGTTTGGCAGCCCCAGCATTTT.

The chain uses TRBV19 and TRBJ1-6, with unresolved D. The V end was cut by 5 bases, the J end by 8 bases, with 10 bases between. This CDR3 comprises 13 residues. Germline V gene data show CDR1 as LNHDA and CDR2 as SQIVND (reference sequence). This CDR3 is CASSQSSYSPLHF. The CDR3 DNA is TGTGCCAGTAGTCAGTCTTCCTATTCACCCCTCCACTTT.

The V and J genes are TRBV19 and TRBJ1-6; TRBD1 matches 10 bases. The CDR3 is 16 residues long. The V segment lost 6 bases and the J segment 14 bases; nucleotides outside the gene matches: 16. Germline V lookup: CDR1 LNHDA, CDR2 SQIVND (reference sequence). Here the CDR3 DNA reads TGTGCCAGTAGCCCGCCCGGGACAGGGGTCCGAGGGGCCCTCCACTTT. It yields the protein CASSPPGTGVRGALHF.

The rearrangement links TRBV5-1 to TRBJ2-1; TRBD1 matches at 7 bases. The CDR3 sequence is 15 residues long. The trim removed 4 bases at V and 4 bases at J, leaving 8 bases unmatched. The germline V gene encodes CDR1 SGHRS and CDR2 YFSETQ. CDR3 coding DNA: TGCGCCAGCAGCCATTCGGACAGGAGATACAATGAGCAGTTCTTC. It codes for CASSHSDRRYNEQFF. The variable domain in full, with the rest retrieved from reference TRBV5-1 and TRBJ2-1, is KAGVTQTPRYLIKTRGQQVTLSCSPISGHRSVSWYQQTPGQGLQFLFEYFSETQRNKGNFPGRFSGRQFSNSRSEMNVSTLELGDSALYLCASSHSDRRYNEQFFGPGTRLTVL.